These 2 T cell receptor beta chains were all obtained from the same sample, sequenced in a study of blood T cells in healthy people across ages. It was with a sample-barcoded 5' primer and a J-beta primer mix that a second PCR of about 6 to 12 cycles was run. Via MiXCR, TCRdb re-called the 5' RACE reads, giving one row per CDR3 protein. This sample has some 1.5 million distinct CDR3 sequences, with approximately 39% found just once. The sequenced sample consisted of blood. These receptors were taken from a woman between 18 and 29 years old in good health.

V usage is TRBV2 and J usage is TRBJ2-5; TRBD2 matches at 11 bases. CDR1 is SNHLY, CDR2 FYNNEI, per germline. V trimming: 5 bases; J trimming: 2 bases; junction bases outside the gene matches: 7. The CDR3 has 16 residues. DNA of the CDR3: TGTGCCAGCAGTCCCGTTAGCGGGAGGGGACAAGAGACCCAGTACTTC. It specifies CASSPVSGRGQETQYF. Full variable domain (missing parts from reference TRBV2 and TRBJ2-5): EPEVTQTPSHQVTQMGQEVILRCVPISNHLYFYWYRQILGQKVEFLVSFYNNEISEKSEIFDDQFSVERPDGSNFTLKIRSTKLEDSAMYFCASSPVSGRGQETQYFGPGTRLLVL.

This clonotype was seen only a few times. V and J are TRBV3-1 and TRBJ1-6; no reliable D call. Trimming removed 0 bases at V and 9 bases at J, with 6 bases between. CDR3 length: 13 amino acids. Germline V lookup: CDR1 LGHDT, CDR2 YNNKEL (reference sequence). CDR3 in amino acids: CASSQDLGSPLHF. Written as DNA, the CDR3 is TGTGCCAGCAGCCAAGATTTAGGTTCACCCCTCCACTTT.